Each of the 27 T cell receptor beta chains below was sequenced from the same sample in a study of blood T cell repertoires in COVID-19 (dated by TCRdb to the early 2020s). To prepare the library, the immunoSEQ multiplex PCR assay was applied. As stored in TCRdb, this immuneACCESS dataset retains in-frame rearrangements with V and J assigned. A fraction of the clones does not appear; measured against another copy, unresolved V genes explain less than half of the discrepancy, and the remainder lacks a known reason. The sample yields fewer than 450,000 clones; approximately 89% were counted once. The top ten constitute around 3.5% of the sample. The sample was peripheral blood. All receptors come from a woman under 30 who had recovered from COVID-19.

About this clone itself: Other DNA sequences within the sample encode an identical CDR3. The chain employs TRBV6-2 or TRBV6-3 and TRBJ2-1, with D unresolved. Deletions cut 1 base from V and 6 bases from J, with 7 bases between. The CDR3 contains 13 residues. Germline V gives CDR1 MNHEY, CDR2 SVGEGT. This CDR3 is CASSYYPSNEQFF. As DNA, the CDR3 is TGTGCCAGCAGTTACTATCCTTCCAATGAGCAGTTCTTC.

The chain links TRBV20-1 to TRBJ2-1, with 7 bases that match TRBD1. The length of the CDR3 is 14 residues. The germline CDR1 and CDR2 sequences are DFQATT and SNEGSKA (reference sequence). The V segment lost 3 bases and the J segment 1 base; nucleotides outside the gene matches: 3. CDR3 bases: TGCAGTGCTAGTAGGGGGCCTTCCTACAATGAGCAGTTCTTC. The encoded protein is CSASRGPSYNEQFF.

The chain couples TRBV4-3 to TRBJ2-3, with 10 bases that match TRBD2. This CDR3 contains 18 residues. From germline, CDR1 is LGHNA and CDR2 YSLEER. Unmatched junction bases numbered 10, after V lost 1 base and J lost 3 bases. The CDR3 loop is CASSQGRGLAGVTDTQYF. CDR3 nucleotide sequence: TGCGCCAGCAGCCAAGGAAGAGGGCTAGCGGGAGTGACAGATACGCAGTATTTT.

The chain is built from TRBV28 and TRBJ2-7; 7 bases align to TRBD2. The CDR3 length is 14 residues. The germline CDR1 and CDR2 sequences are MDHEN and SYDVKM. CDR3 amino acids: CASSTPSTGTITNV. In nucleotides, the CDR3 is TGTGCCAGCTCCACCCCCAGTACCGGGACTATCACTAACGTC.

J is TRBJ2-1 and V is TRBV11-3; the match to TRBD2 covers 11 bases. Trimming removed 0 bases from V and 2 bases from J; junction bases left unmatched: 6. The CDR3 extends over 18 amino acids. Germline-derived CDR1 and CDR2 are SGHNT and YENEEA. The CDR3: CASSLDRTSGRTYNEQFF. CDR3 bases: TGTGCCAGCAGCTTAGATCGCACTAGCGGGAGAACCTACAATGAGCAGTTCTTC.

The CDR3 region is CASSQGGWNANYGYTF. The CDR3 DNA reads TGCGCCAGCAGCCAAGGGGGCTGGAACGCTAACTATGGCTACACCTTC. This rearrangement joins TRBV4-1 to TRBJ1-2; D may be TRBD1 (5 bases). The CDR3 runs 16 residues. Germline V gene data show CDR1 as MGHRA and CDR2 as YSYEKL. V was shortened by 1 base and J by 0 bases, with 12 bases between the two germline ends.

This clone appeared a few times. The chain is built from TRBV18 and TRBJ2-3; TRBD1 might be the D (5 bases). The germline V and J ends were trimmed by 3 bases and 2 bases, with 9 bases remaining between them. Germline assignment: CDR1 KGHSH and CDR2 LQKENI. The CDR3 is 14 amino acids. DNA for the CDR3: TGTGCCAGCTCACCGCAGGGTGTCACAGATACGCAGTATTTT. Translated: CASSPQGVTDTQYF.

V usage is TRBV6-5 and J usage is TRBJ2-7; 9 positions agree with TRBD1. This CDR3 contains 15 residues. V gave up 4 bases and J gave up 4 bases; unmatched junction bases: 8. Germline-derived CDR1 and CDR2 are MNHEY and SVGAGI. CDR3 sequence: CASSSQGAAAYEQYV. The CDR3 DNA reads TGTGCCAGCAGTTCACAGGGGGCTGCCGCGTACGAGCAGTACGTC.

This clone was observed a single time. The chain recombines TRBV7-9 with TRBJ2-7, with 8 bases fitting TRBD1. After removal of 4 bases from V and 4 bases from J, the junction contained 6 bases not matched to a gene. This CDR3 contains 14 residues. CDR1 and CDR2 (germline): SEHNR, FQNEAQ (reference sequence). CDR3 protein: CASSSGGLLYEQYV. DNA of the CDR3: TGTGCCAGCAGCTCAGGGGGCCTTCTTTACGAGCAGTACGTC.

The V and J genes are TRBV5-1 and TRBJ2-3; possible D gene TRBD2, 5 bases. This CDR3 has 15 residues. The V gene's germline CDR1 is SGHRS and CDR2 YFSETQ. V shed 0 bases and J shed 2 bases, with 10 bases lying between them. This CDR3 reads CASSLADFATDTQYF. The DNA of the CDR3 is TGCGCCAGCAGCTTGGCGGACTTTGCCACAGATACGCAGTATTTT.

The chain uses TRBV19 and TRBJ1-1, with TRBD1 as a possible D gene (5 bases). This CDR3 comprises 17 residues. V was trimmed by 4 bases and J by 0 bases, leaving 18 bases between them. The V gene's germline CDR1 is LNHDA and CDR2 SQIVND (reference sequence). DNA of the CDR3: TGTGCCAGTAGTAACCCTGAGGGGCGCGGGATGAACACTGAAGCTTTCTTT. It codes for CASSNPEGRGMNTEAFF.

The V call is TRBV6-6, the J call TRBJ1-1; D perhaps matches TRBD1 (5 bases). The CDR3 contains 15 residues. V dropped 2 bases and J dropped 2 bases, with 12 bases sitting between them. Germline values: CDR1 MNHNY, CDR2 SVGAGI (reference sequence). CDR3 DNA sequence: TGTGCCAGCAGTTACGTGCAGGGTAAAAACACTGAAGCTTTCTTT. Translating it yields CASSYVQGKNTEAFF.

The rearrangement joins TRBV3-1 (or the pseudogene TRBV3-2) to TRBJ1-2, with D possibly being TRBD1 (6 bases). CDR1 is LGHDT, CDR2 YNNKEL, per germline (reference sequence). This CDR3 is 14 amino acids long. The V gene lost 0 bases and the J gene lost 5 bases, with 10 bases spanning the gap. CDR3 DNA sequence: TGTGCCAGCAGCCAAGAACCAGGGGCATATGGCTACACCTTC. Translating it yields CASSQEPGAYGYTF.

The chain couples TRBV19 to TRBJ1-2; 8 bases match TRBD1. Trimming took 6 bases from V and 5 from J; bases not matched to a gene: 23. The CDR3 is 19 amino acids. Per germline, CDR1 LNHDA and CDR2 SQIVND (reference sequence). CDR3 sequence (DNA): TGTGCCAGTAGCGCAGTTGGGTCCGGGACAGGACCTAGGATATATGGCTACACCTTC. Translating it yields CASSAVGSGTGPRIYGYTF. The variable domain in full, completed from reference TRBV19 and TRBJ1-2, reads DGGITQSPKYLFRKEGQNVTLSCEQNLNHDAMYWYRQDPGQGLRLIYYSQIVNDFQKGDIAEGYSVSREKKESFPLTVTSAQKNPTAFYLCASSAVGSGTGPRIYGYTFGSGTRLTVV.

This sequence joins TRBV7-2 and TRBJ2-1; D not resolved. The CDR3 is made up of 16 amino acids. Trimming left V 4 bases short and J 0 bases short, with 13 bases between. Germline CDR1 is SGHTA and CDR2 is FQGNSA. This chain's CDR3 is CASSSPPYNSYNEQFF. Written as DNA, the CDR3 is TGTGCCAGCAGCTCCCCCCCCTATAACTCCTACAATGAGCAGTTCTTC.

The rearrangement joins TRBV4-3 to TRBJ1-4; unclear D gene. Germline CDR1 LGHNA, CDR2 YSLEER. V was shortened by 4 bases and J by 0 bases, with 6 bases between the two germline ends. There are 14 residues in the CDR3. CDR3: CASSLGTTNEKLFF. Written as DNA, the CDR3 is TGCGCCAGCAGCCTCGGGACAACTAATGAAAAACTGTTTTTT.

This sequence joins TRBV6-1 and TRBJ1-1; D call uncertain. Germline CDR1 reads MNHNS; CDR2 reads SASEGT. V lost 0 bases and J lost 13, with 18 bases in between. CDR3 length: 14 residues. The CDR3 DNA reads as TGTGCCAGCAGTGAAGCCCTAGATACTGTTGCGGTTTTCTTT. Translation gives CASSEALDTVAVFF.

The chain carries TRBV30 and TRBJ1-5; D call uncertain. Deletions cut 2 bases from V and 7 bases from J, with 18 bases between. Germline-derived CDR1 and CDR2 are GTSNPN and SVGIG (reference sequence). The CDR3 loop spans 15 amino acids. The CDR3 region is CAWSLVSGNGQPQHF. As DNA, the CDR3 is TGTGCCTGGAGTCTTGTCTCGGGGAACGGGCAGCCCCAGCATTTT.

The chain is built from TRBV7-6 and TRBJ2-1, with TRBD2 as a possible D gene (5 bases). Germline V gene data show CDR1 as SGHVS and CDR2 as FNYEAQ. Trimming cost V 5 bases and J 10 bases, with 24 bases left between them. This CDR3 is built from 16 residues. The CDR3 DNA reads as TGTGCCAGCAGCGCTTCTGGAATAACCGGGAAACTCGAGCAGTTCTTC. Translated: CASSASGITGKLEQFF.

The DNA for the CDR3 is TGTGCCAGTAGTATGGGACAGGGGGCAGAGGGCTACACCTTC. It is translated as CASSMGQGAEGYTF. The rearrangement links TRBV19 to TRBJ1-2, with TRBD1 matching 12 bases. Germline assignment: CDR1 LNHDA and CDR2 SQIVND (reference sequence). The CDR3 extends over 14 amino acids. The V and J ends lost 3 bases and 8 bases, in that order; junction bases with no gene match: 4.

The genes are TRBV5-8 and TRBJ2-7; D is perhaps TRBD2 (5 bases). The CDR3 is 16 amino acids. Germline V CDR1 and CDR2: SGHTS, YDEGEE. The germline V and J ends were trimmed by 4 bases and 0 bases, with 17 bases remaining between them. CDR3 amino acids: CASSAPAVTVSYEQYV. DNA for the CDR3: TGTGCCAGCAGCGCCCCAGCGGTGACGGTCTCCTACGAGCAGTACGTC.

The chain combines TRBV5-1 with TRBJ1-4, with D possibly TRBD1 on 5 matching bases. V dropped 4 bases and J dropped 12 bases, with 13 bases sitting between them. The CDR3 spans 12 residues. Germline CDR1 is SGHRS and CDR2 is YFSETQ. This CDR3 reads CASSQTGVELFF. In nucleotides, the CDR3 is TGCGCCAGCAGCCAAACAGGCGTCGAACTGTTTTTT.

CDR3 loop: CATSRAVANVLTF. The CDR3 nucleotides read TGTGCCACCAGCAGAGCGGTGGCCAACGTCCTGACTTTC. V is TRBV15 and J is TRBJ2-6; no definite D call. The germline V and J ends were trimmed by 1 base and 6 bases, with 4 bases remaining between them. This CDR3 is 13 amino acids long. Germline V gene data show CDR1 as LNHNV and CDR2 as YYDKDF (reference sequence). The full variable domain, completed using reference TRBV15 and TRBJ2-6, is DAMVIQNPRYQVTQFGKPVTLSCSQTLNHNVMYWYQQKSSQAPKLLFHYYDKDFNNEADTPDNFQSRRPNTSFCFLDIRSPGLGDTAMYLCATSRAVANVLTFGAGSRLTVL.

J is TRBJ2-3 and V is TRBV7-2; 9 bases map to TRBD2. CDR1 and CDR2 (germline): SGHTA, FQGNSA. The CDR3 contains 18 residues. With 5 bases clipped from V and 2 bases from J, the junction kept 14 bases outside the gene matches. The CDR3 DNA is TGTGCCAGCAGCCCCCACCATTTGACTAGCGGAACCACAGATACGCAGTATTTT. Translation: CASSPHHLTSGTTDTQYF.

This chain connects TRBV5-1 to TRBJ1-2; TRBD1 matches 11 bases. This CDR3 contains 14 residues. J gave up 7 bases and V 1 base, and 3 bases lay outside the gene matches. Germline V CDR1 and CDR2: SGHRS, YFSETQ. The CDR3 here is CASSLSGTGGGYTF. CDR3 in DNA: TGCGCCAGCAGCTTGTCCGGGACAGGGGGTGGCTACACCTTC.

Here the CDR3 reads CASSFRRVGSNNEQFF. As DNA, the CDR3 is TGTGCCAGCAGTTTCCGGCGGGTTGGTTCGAACAATGAGCAGTTCTTC. The chain joins TRBV27 to TRBJ2-1, with D possibly TRBD2 on 5 matching bases. V lost 3 bases, J lost 5 bases, and 17 bases lay in between. The CDR3 extends over 16 amino acids. The germline gives CDR1 MNHEY, CDR2 SMNVEV (reference sequence).

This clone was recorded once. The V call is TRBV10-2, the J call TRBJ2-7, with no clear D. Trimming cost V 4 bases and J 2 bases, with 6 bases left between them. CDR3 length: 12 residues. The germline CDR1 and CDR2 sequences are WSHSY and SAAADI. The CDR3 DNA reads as TGCGCCAGCAGTGTCCAGGCCTACGAGCAGTACGTC. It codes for CASSVQAYEQYV.